These 23 T cell receptor beta chains share one sample of origin, sequenced in a study of CDR3 diversity in severe acne. TCRdb redid the calling of the PCR reads with MiXCR, one entry per CDR3 protein. The repertoire holds fewer than 90,000 distinct CDR3 sequences, with around 50% as singletons. Sequencing was done on a sample of blood. Receptors originate from a male donor with severe acne vulgaris.

Notes on this clonotype: It may be a read error: a sequence one base away is much more abundant. The chain employs TRBV6-2 or TRBV6-3 and TRBJ2-1, with 11 bases that match TRBD2. The CDR3 loop spans 12 amino acids. The germline V gene encodes CDR1 MNHEY and CDR2 SVGEGT. The CDR3 nucleotides read TGTGCCAGCAGCTCCTTGACTAGCGGGAAGCTCTTC. It translates to CASSSLTSGKLF.

The DNA of the CDR3 is TGTGCCATCAGTGACCTAGCGGGAGGTACTGAGCAGTTCTTC. Translating it yields CAISDLAGGTEQFF. The V gene is TRBV10-3, the J gene TRBJ2-1; 11 nucleotides match TRBD2. The CDR3 length is 14 residues. V was pared by 3 bases and J by 9 bases, with 4 bases of the junction left unmatched. CDR1 is ENHRY and CDR2 is SYGVKD in the germline V gene.

In DNA form, the CDR3 reads TGCGCCAGCAGCCCGGACGGGCATACGCAGTATTTT. This codes for CASSPDGHTQYF. The V and J genes are TRBV4-1 and TRBJ2-3; D gene ambiguous. V shed 4 bases and J shed 7 bases, with 9 bases lying between them. Germline V gene data show CDR1 as MGHRA and CDR2 as YSYEKL. CDR3 length: 12 amino acids.

The chain uses TRBV7-9 and TRBJ2-7, with D perhaps matching TRBD1 or TRBD2 (5 bases each). The CDR3 totals 15 residues. The ends were cut back, 1 base at V and 4 bases at J, with 14 bases in the middle. The germline V gene encodes CDR1 SEHNR and CDR2 FQNEAQ (reference sequence). The CDR3 DNA reads as TGTGCCAGCAGCTTAGGGCCGGGGCGTTGGTACGAGCAGTACTTC. Its protein is CASSLGPGRWYEQYF.

Relative to its sample, this clonotype is medium-sized (0.01 to 0.1%). The V and J genes are TRBV7-2 and TRBJ1-5, with no clear D. V was shortened by 1 base and J by 5 bases, with 12 bases between the two germline ends. This CDR3 spans 15 amino acids. CDR1 and CDR2 (germline): SGHTA, FQGNSA. The CDR3 DNA is TGTGCCAGCAGCTTAGTTGGTCAGCAGGATCAGCCCCAGCATTTT. Its translation: CASSLVGQQDQPQHF. Based on the CDR3 plus reference TRBV7-2 and TRBJ1-5, the full variable domain is GAGVSQSPSNKVTEKGKDVELRCDPISGHTALYWYRQSLGQGLEFLIYFQGNSAPDKSGLPSDRFSAERTGGSVSTLTIQRTQQEDSAVYLCASSLVGQQDQPQHFGDGTRLSIL.

This clonotype was picked up a small number of times. The V and J genes are TRBV19 and TRBJ2-3, with 7 bases lining up with TRBD1. CDR1 is LNHDA and CDR2 is SQIVND in the germline V gene (reference sequence). V shed 3 bases and J 0 bases; nucleotides not matched to a gene: 6. The CDR3 is 16 amino acids. DNA of the CDR3: TGTGCCAGTAGTATGTTCGGGACAGAGAGCACAGATACGCAGTATTTT. This gives the protein CASSMFGTESTDTQYF. Together with reference TRBV19 and TRBJ2-3, the CDR3 gives the full variable domain: DGGITQSPKYLFRKEGQNVTLSCEQNLNHDAMYWYRQDPGQGLRLIYYSQIVNDFQKGDIAEGYSVSREKKESFPLTVTSAQKNPTAFYLCASSMFGTESTDTQYFGPGTRLTVL.

This clonotype was recorded a few times. At one end the junction does not follow the germline gene, possibly because of a read error. This sequence joins TRBV7-2 and TRBJ1-2; no firm D call. This CDR3 is built from 14 residues. The germline CDR1 and CDR2 sequences are SGHTA and FQGNSA. CDR3 nucleotides: TGTGCCAGCAGCCCGGGGATAGGGTTGGGAGGCTGCACCTTC. It is translated as CASSPGIGLGGCTF.

This chain uses TRBV24-1 with TRBJ2-2, with 8 bases that match TRBD1. Per the germline V gene, CDR1 is KGHDR and CDR2 is SFDVKD. The trim removed 3 bases at V and 3 bases at J, leaving 5 bases unmatched. The CDR3 loop spans 16 amino acids. The CDR3 DNA reads as TGTGCCACCAGTGATGCGACAGGGGCGGACACCGGGGAGCTGTTTTTT. It yields the protein CATSDATGADTGELFF.

This chain joins TRBV15 and TRBJ2-2, with a weak D call TRBD1 (5 bases). This CDR3 region has 15 residues. Germline V gene lookup returns CDR1 LNHNV and CDR2 YYDKDF (reference sequence). V was clipped by 1 base and J by 5 bases, with 11 bases between them. The CDR3 here is CATSRVAGRTGELFF. Written as DNA, the CDR3 is TGTGCCACCAGCAGAGTGGCAGGGCGGACCGGGGAGCTGTTTTTT.

In its sample, this clonotype was seen many times. The genes are TRBV20-1 and TRBJ1-1; tentative D call: TRBD1 (5 bases). CDR1 and CDR2 (germline): DFQATT, SNEGSKA (reference sequence). The CDR3 loop spans 13 amino acids. V lost 1 base, J lost 1 base, and 7 bases lay in between. CDR3 coding DNA: TGCAGTGCTAGAGGAGACAGGAACACTGAAGCTTTCTTT. Amino acid sequence: CSARGDRNTEAFF.

This clonotype was recorded at least ten times. The genes are TRBV5-6 and TRBJ2-7, with 7 bases identical to TRBD1. The CDR3 is 14 residues long. After removal of 4 bases from V and 2 bases from J, the junction contained 6 bases not matched to a gene. Germline V gene sequence: CDR1 SGHDT, CDR2 YYEEEE. CDR3 coding DNA: TGTGCCAGCAGCACAACGGGACAGACCTACGAGCAGTACGTC. It is translated as CASSTTGQTYEQYV.

For this clonotype: This sequence may be a read error, since a much larger clone differs from it by one base. The gene calls are TRBV19 and TRBJ1-2; TRBD1 aligns across 8 bases. Per the germline V gene, CDR1 is LNHDA and CDR2 is SQIVND (reference sequence). The length of the CDR3 is 14 residues. The junction had 15 bases not matched to a gene; V was cut back by 7 bases and J by 11 bases. The CDR3 sequence is CASILQGQAVRYTF. The DNA of the CDR3 is TGTGCCAGTATTTTACAGGGACAGGCGGTACGTTACACCTTC. The whole variable domain, filled in from reference TRBV19 and TRBJ1-2, reads DGGITQSPKYLFRKEGQNVTLSCEQNLNHDAMYWYRQDPGQGLRLIYYSQIVNDFQKGDIAEGYSVSREKKESFPLTVTSAQKNPTAFYLCASILQGQAVRYTFGSGTRLTVV.

This clonotype was recorded only once. V gene TRBV19 combines with J gene TRBJ1-1; D unclear. CDR3 length: 14 amino acids. V lost 3 bases to trimming and J lost 1 base, with 9 bases between them. In germline, CDR1 is LNHDA, CDR2 SQIVND (reference sequence). The CDR3 nucleotides are TGTGCCAGTAGTATTATGTTAGGGAACACTGAAGCTTTCTTT. It specifies CASSIMLGNTEAFF.

This clonotype was counted many times. The rearrangement uses TRBV25-1 and TRBJ1-6; the D gene is possibly TRBD1 (5 bases). V was trimmed by 7 bases and J by 1 base, leaving 20 bases between them. The CDR3 totals 18 residues. The germline gives CDR1 MGHDK, CDR2 SYGVNS. The CDR3 loop reads CASTDGLGGASYNSPLHF. The CDR3 nucleotides read TGTGCCAGCACCGACGGTCTTGGTGGGGCATCCTATAATTCACCCCTCCACTTT.

J is TRBJ2-5 and V is TRBV20-1; D may be TRBD2 (5 bases). Looked up from germline, CDR1 is DFQATT and CDR2 is SNEGSKA (reference sequence). V lost 6 bases and J lost 7, with 15 bases in between. The CDR3 loop spans 12 amino acids. CDR3 sequence reads: CSASGFAGTQYF. The CDR3, as DNA: TGCAGTGCCTCAGGATTTGCGGGGACCCAGTACTTC.

To note about this clonotype: A read error is possible here, since a much larger clone lies one base away. This chain links TRBV13 with TRBJ1-1; D is uncertain. Trimming removed 1 base at V and 4 bases at J, with 7 bases between. The CDR3 has 13 amino acids. CDR1 PRHDT and CDR2 FYEKMQ come from the germline V gene (reference sequence). CDR3 protein: CASSLVGSTEAFF. CDR3 DNA sequence: TGTGCCAGCAGCTTAGTGGGAAGCACTGAAGCTTTCTTT.

This chain joins TRBV7-8 and TRBJ1-5, with a tentative D call TRBD1 (6 bases). Germline V gives CDR1 SGHVS, CDR2 FQNEAQ. V was trimmed by 1 base and J by 5 bases, leaving 15 bases between them. This CDR3 is 16 amino acids long. The CDR3 DNA sequence: TGTGCCAGCAGCTTAGATGGGGGCAACAGTGATCAGCCCCAGCATTTT. This translates into CASSLDGGNSDQPQHF.

In this sample, this clonotype turned up many times. This chain connects TRBV11-3 to TRBJ1-3; 11 nucleotides align to TRBD1. The CDR3 is 16 amino acids. Per germline, CDR1 SGHNT and CDR2 YENEEA. J lost 3 bases, V lost 5 bases, and 6 bases had no gene match. In DNA form, the CDR3 reads TGTGCCAGCAGCCCGAGGACAGGGGGCGGTGGAAACACCATATATTTT. Translation gives CASSPRTGGGGNTIYF.

CDR3 in DNA: TGTGCCAGCAGCTTACAGACAGGGAGTGGGACTGAAGCTTTCTTT. Translated, it gives CASSLQTGSGTEAFF. The chain carries TRBV7-9 and TRBJ1-1, with TRBD1 identical over 7 bases. V lost 2 bases and J lost 5; bases outside the gene matches: 8. This CDR3 spans 15 amino acids. CDR1 and CDR2 from the germline V gene are SEHNR and FQNEAQ (reference sequence).

The chain uses TRBV2 and TRBJ1-4; tentatively, D is TRBD1 (5 bases). CDR1 is SNHLY and CDR2 is FYNNEI in the germline V gene. The CDR3 contains 18 residues. Trimming stripped 6 bases from V and 0 bases from J, with 20 bases between. The CDR3 is CASRPDGTEDATNEKLFF. The CDR3 coding sequence is TGTGCCAGCAGGCCCGATGGGACGGAGGATGCAACTAATGAAAAACTGTTTTTT.

The V gene is TRBV10-2, the J gene TRBJ2-7; 9 bases map to TRBD1. With 1 base clipped from V and 1 base from J, the junction kept 2 bases outside the gene matches. The CDR3 sequence is 15 residues long. CDR1 WSHSY and CDR2 SAAADI come from the germline V gene. CDR3 in DNA: TGCGCCAGCAGTGAGTGGGGACAGGGTTCCTACGAGCAGTACTTC. This encodes CASSEWGQGSYEQYF.

The V call is TRBV28, the J call TRBJ2-7; 7 nucleotides agree with TRBD2. The CDR3 consists of 14 residues. Germline-derived CDR1 and CDR2 are MDHEN and SYDVKM. V lost 6 bases to trimming and J lost 4 bases; unmatched junction nucleotides: 9. Written as DNA, the CDR3 is TGTGCCAGCAGCAGCGGGGATAATCTGTACGAGCAGTACTTC. This gives the protein CASSSGDNLYEQYF.

As regards this clonotype: A much larger clone lies a single base off, so this may be a read error. The conserved phenylalanine or tryptophan is not found at the CDR3 terminus, so this likely reflects a read error. V gene TRBV7-7 combines with J gene TRBJ1-4, with no clear D. The CDR3 length is 14 residues. In germline, CDR1 is SSHAT, CDR2 FNYEAQ (reference sequence). The CDR3 DNA sequence: TGTGCTAGCAGCTCAGGAGCTGGTAATGAAAAACTGTTTCTT. This codes for CASSSGAGNEKLFL.